Given below is one T cell receptor beta chain in context. Antigen unknown. This specimen comes from a study of lymphopenia after photon versus proton radiotherapy. Notes on the study in general: Authors raise, but do not show, better survival with proton therapy. In patients who died, overall survival fell as post-nadir TCR diversity dropped more.

Measured with immunoSEQ multiplex PCR; TCRdb has only the in-frame clones, and not every one. The table shows around 31,000 clones, with roughly 87% occurring only once. Germline CDR1 is SEHNR and CDR2 is FQNEAQ (reference sequence). This CDR3 spans 13 amino acids. The ends were cut back, 1 base at V and 2 bases at J, with 6 bases in the middle. This sample comprised peripheral blood, obtained from a patient treated with proton-based radiotherapy. This clonotype was sampled from an older woman with pancreatic cancer. Some clones in this sample may be carry-over from other donors' samples. The chain joins TRBV7-9 to TRBJ2-7; D unresolved. The CDR3 DNA sequence: TGTGCCAGCAGCTTAGGGGGAACCTACGAGCAGTACTTC. Protein sequence: CASSLGGTYEQYF.